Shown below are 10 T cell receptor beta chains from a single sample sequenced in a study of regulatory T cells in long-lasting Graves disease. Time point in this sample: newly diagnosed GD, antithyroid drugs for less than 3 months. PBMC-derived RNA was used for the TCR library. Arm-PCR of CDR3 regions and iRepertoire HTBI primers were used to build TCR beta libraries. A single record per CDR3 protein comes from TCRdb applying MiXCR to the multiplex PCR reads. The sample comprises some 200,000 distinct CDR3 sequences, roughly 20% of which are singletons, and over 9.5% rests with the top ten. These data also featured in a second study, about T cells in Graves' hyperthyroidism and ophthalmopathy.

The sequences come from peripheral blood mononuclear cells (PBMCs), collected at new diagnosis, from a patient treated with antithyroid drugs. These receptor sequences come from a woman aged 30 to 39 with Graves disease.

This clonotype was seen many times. The DNA for the CDR3 is TGCGCCAGCAGCCAAGATCATGGGTTTACTGAAGCTTTCTTT. This sequence encodes CASSQDHGFTEAFF. This chain links TRBV4-1 with TRBJ1-1; no clear D. There are 14 residues in the CDR3. The V and J ends lost 0 bases and 5 bases respectively, with 10 bases between them. Germline CDR1 and CDR2: MGHRA and YSYEKL.

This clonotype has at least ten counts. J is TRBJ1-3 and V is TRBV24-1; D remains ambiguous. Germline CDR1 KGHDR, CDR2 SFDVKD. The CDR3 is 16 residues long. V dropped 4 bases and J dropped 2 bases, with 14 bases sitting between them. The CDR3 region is CATSDSAPAPGNTIYF. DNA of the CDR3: TGTGCCACCAGTGACTCGGCTCCGGCCCCTGGAAACACCATATATTTT.

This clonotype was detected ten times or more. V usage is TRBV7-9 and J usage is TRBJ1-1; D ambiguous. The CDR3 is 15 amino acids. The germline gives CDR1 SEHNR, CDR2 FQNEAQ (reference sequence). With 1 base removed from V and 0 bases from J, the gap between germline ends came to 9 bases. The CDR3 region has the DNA TGTGCCAGCAGCTTAGGTGATAACTTGAACACTGAAGCTTTCTTT. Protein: CASSLGDNLNTEAFF.

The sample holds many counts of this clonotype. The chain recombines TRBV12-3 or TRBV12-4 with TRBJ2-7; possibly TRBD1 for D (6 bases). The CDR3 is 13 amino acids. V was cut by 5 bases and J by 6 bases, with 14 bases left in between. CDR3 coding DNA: TGTGCCAGCAGTCTCTACAGGGCCTCCGAGCAGTACTTC. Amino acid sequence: CASSLYRASEQYF.

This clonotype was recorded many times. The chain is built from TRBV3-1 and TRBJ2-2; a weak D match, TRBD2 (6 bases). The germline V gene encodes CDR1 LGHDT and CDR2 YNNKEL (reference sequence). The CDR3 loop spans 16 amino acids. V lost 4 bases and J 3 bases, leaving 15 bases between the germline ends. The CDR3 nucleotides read TGTGCCAGCAGCCCCGGTGCGGGGCTTTACACCGGGGAGCTGTTTTTT. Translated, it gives CASSPGAGLYTGELFF.

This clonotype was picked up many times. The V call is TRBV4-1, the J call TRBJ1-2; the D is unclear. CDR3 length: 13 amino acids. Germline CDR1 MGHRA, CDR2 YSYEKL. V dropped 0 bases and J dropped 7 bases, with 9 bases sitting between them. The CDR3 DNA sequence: TGCGCCAGCAGCCAAGAAGGGAGATTTGGCTACACCTTC. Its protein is CASSQEGRFGYTF.

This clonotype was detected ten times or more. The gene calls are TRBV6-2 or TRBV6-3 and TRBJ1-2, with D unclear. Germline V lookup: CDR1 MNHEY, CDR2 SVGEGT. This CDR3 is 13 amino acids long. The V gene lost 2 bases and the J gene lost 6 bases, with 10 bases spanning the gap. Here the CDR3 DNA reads TGTGCCAGCAGTTACCGTCCAGCTGATGGCTACACCTTC. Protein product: CASSYRPADGYTF.

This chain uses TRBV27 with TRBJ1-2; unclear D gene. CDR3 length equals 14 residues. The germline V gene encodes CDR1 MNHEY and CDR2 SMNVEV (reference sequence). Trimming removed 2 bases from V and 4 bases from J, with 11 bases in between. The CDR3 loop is CASSLGPSLYGYTF. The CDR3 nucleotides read TGTGCCAGCAGTTTAGGGCCCTCTCTCTATGGCTACACCTTC.

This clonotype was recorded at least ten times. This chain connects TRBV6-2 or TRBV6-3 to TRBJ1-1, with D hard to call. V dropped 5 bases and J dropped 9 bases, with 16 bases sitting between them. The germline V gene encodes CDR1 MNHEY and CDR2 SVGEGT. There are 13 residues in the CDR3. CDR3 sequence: CASSLSDGFQAFF. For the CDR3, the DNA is TGTGCCAGCAGTCTGTCGGACGGATTCCAAGCTTTCTTT.

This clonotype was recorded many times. The CDR3, as DNA: TGTGCCAGCAGTCCCTGGGGGGCCAGCCAGCCCCAGCCCCAGCATTTT. Its protein is CASSPWGASQPQPQHF. The rearrangement uses TRBV27 and TRBJ1-5; weak D call: TRBD1 (6 bases). This CDR3 spans 16 amino acids. With 5 bases removed from V and 7 bases from J, the gap between germline ends came to 21 bases. The germline V gene has CDR1 MNHEY and CDR2 SMNVEV (reference sequence).